The 8 T cell receptor beta chains in this list originate from one sample, sequenced in a study of tumor-infiltrating lymphocytes in localized non-small cell lung cancer. Profiled with immunoSEQ multiplex PCR; TCRdb holds only in-frame clones, not every one. The table lists 12,000 or so clones, 65% to 85% of them singletons. The sequenced material came from lung tumor tissue. The receptors here all came from a human donor with non-small cell lung cancer.

This chain joins TRBV5-1 and TRBJ2-3; 10 nucleotides align to TRBD2. The CDR3 spans 16 residues. J gave up 8 bases and V 4 bases, and 13 bases lay outside the gene matches. Germline CDR1 SGHRS, CDR2 YFSETQ. The CDR3 DNA is TGCGCCAGCAGCCCCGGGACTAGCGCCGGAGGGGGTACGCAGTATTTT. This translates into CASSPGTSAGGGTQYF.

V is TRBV10-1 and J is TRBJ1-1, with D uncertain. Germline values: CDR1 WNHNN, CDR2 SYGVQD (reference sequence). The CDR3 runs 13 residues. Trimming left V 10 bases short and J 1 base short, with 13 bases between. In DNA, the CDR3 is TGCGCCACAAAGGACGGCCCGAACACTGAAGCTTTCTTT. Translating gives CATKDGPNTEAFF.

V usage is TRBV5-1 and J usage is TRBJ2-7; TRBD1 matches 9 bases. The CDR3 runs to 15 residues. After removal of 0 bases from V and 5 bases from J, the junction contained 6 bases not matched to a gene. CDR1 is SGHRS, CDR2 YFSETQ, per germline. As DNA, the CDR3 is TGCGCCAGCAGCTTGGAGGGGACAGGGTTCCACGAGCAGTACTTC. Translation gives CASSLEGTGFHEQYF.

This clone was counted a few times. The CDR3 DNA is TGTGCCAGCAGGGACAGGGGAAGCAATCAGCCCCAGCATTTT. Protein sequence: CASRDRGSNQPQHF. This rearrangement joins TRBV6-5 to TRBJ1-5, with TRBD1 identical over 9 bases. Trimming at V came to 6 bases and at J to 1 base, leaving 1 base not matched to a gene. The germline CDR1 and CDR2 sequences are MNHEY and SVGAGI. There are 14 residues in the CDR3.

This chain joins TRBV7-2 and TRBJ2-7; the D is unclear. The CDR3 loop spans 14 amino acids. Between the trimmed V and J ends, which lost 5 bases and 2 bases, there was a span of 13 bases. Per the germline V gene, CDR1 is SGHTA and CDR2 is FQGNSA. In DNA, the CDR3 is TGTGCCAGCAGCCAGAGCGCAGGACCCTACGAGCAGTACTTC. It encodes CASSQSAGPYEQYF. The variable domain in full, completed from reference TRBV7-2 and TRBJ2-7, reads GAGVSQSPSNKVTEKGKDVELRCDPISGHTALYWYRQSLGQGLEFLIYFQGNSAPDKSGLPSDRFSAERTGGSVSTLTIQRTQQEDSAVYLCASSQSAGPYEQYFGPGTRLTVT.

The chain carries TRBV4-1 and TRBJ2-2, with TRBD2 identical over 12 bases. The CDR3 length is 18 residues. Germline V gives CDR1 MGHRA, CDR2 YSYEKL. After removal of 1 base from V and 1 base from J, the junction contained 4 bases not matched to a gene. CDR3 DNA sequence: TGCGCCAGCAGCCAAGCCCAGGGACTAGCGGGGAACACCGGGGAGCTGTTTTTT. Translated, it gives CASSQAQGLAGNTGELFF.

J is TRBJ1-5 and V is TRBV28; no definite D call. Germline V gene data show CDR1 as MDHEN and CDR2 as SYDVKM. V was shortened by 5 bases and J by 10 bases, with 15 bases between the two germline ends. The CDR3 is 13 amino acids. CDR3 DNA: TGTGCCAGCAGTGAGGAAGACGGACGACCCCAGCATTTT. Translating it yields CASSEEDGRPQHF.

V gene TRBV6-1 combines with J gene TRBJ1-2; D is undetermined. Germline assignment: CDR1 MNHNS and CDR2 SASEGT. CDR3 size: 15 residues. The V end lost 5 bases, the J end lost 6 bases, and 19 bases lay between the germline ends. In nucleotides, the CDR3 is TGTGCCAGCAGTTTAACCGGGCCTTGGAAGGATGGCTACACCTTC. Translation: CASSLTGPWKDGYTF.